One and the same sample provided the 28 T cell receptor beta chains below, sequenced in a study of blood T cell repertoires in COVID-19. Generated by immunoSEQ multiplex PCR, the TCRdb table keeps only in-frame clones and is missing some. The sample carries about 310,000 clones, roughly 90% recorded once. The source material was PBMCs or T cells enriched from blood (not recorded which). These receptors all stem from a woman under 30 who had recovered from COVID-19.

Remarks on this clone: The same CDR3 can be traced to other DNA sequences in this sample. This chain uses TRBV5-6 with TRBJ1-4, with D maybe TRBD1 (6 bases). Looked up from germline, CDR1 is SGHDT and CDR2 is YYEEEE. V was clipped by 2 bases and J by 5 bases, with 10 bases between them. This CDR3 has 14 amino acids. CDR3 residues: CASSFGGLNEKLFF. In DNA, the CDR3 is TGTGCCAGCAGCTTTGGGGGCCTCAATGAAAAACTGTTTTTT.

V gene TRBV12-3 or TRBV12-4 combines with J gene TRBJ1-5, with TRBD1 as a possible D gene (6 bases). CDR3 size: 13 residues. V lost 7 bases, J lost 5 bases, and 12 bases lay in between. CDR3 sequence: CASTQGFYQPQHF. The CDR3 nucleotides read TGTGCCAGCACCCAGGGGTTTTATCAGCCCCAGCATTTT.

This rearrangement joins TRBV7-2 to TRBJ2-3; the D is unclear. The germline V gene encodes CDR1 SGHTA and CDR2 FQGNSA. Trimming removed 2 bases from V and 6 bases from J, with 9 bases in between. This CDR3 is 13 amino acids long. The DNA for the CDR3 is TGTGCCAGCAGCTTACCCTCTCTTGATACGCAGTATTTT. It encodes CASSLPSLDTQYF.

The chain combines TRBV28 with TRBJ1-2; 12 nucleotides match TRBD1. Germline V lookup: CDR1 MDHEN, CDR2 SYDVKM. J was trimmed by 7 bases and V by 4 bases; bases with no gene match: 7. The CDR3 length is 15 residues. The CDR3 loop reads CASSSGQGAPSGYTF. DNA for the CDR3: TGTGCCAGCAGTTCGGGACAGGGGGCACCTTCTGGCTACACCTTC.

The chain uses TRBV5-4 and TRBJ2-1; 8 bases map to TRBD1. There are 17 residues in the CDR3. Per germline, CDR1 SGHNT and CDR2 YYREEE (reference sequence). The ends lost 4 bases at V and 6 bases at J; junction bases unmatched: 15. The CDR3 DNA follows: TGTGCCAGCAGCCTCGGACGACCGGGACAGGCCCCCAATGAGCAGTTCTTC. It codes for CASSLGRPGQAPNEQFF.

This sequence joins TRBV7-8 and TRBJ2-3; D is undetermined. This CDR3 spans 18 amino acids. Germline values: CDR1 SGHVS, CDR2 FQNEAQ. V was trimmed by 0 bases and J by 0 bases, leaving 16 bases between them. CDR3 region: CASSLAPNLQISTDTQYF. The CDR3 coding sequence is TGTGCCAGCAGCTTAGCCCCGAATTTACAGATTAGCACAGATACGCAGTATTTT.

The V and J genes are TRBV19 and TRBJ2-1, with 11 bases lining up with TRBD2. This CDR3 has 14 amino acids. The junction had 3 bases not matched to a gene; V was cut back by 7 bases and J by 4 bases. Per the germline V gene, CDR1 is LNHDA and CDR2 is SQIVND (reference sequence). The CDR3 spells CASMGTSGYNEQFF. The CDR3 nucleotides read TGTGCCAGTATGGGGACTAGCGGATACAATGAGCAGTTCTTC.

The CDR3 DNA reads as TGTGCCTGGAAACAAAGATTCGGGGGGCGCCCAGATACGCAGTATTTT. The encoded protein is CAWKQRFGGRPDTQYF. The chain employs TRBV30 and TRBJ2-3, with D possibly matching TRBD2 (7 bases). The CDR3 extends over 16 amino acids. Germline V gene lookup returns CDR1 GTSNPN and CDR2 SVGIG (reference sequence). The germline V and J ends were trimmed by 4 bases and 4 bases, with 21 bases remaining between them.

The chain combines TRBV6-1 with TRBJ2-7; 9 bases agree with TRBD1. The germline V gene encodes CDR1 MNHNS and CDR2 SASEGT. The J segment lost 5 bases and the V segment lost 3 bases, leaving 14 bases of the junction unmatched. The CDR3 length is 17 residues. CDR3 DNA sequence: TGTGCCAGCAGTGATAATGGTTTGGGACAGGGACTCCACGAGCAGTACTTC. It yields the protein CASSDNGLGQGLHEQYF.

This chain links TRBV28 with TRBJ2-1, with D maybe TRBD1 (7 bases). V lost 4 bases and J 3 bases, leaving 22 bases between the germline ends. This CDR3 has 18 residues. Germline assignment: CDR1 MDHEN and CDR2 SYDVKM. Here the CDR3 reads CASSSHARGEGFYNEQFF. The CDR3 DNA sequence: TGTGCCAGCAGTTCGCATGCCAGGGGGGAAGGGTTCTACAATGAGCAGTTCTTC.

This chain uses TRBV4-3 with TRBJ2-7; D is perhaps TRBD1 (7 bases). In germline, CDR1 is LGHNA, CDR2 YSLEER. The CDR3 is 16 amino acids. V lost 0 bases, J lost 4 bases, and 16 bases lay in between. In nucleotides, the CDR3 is TGCGCCAGCAGCCAAGAAGGAGGGGGCCCTCGGTACGAGCAGTACTTC. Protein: CASSQEGGGPRYEQYF.

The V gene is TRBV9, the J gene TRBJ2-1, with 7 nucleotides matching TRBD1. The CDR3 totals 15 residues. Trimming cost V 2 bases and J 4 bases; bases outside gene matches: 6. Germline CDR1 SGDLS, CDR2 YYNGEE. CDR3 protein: CASSVEGARYNEQFF. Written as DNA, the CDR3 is TGTGCCAGCAGCGTTGAGGGGGCGCGTTACAATGAGCAGTTCTTC.

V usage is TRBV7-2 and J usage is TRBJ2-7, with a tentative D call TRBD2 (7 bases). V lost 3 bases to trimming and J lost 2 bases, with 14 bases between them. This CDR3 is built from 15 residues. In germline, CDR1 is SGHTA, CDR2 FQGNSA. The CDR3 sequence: CASSLRGGPTYEQYF. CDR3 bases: TGTGCCAGCAGCTTGAGGGGGGGGCCCACCTACGAGCAGTACTTC.

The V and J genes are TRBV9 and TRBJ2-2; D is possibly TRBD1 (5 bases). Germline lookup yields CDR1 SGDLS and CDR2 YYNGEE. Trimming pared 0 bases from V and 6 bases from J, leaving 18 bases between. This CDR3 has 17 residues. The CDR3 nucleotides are TGTGCCAGCAGCGTAGTTCCGTTTCTAGGGGCCTCCGGGGAGCTGTTTTTT. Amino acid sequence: CASSVVPFLGASGELFF.

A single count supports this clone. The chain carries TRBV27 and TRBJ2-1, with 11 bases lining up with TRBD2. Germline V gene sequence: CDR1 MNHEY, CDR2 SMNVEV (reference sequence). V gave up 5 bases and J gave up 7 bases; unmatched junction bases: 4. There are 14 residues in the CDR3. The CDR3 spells CASSLGTSGNEQFF. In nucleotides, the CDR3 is TGTGCCAGCAGTCTCGGGACTAGCGGAAATGAGCAGTTCTTC.

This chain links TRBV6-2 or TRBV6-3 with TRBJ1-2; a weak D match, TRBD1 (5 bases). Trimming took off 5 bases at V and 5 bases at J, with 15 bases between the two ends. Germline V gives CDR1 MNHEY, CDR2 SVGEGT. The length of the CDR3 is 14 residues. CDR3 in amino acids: CASSKEQAPYGYTF. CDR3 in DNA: TGTGCCAGCAGTAAAGAACAGGCGCCTTATGGCTACACCTTC.

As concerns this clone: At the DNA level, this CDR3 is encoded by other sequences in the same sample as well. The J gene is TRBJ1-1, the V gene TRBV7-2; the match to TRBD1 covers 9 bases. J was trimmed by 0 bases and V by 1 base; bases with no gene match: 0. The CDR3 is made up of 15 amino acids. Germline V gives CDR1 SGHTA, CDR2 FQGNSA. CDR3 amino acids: CASSLGTGVNTEAFF. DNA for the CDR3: TGTGCCAGCAGCTTAGGGACAGGGGTGAACACTGAAGCTTTCTTT.

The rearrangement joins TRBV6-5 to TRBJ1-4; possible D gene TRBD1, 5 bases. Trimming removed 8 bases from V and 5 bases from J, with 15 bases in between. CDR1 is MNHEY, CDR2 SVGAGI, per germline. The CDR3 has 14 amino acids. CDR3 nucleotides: TGTGCCAGCTGGGGTCGGGGGGGAAATGAAAAACTGTTTTTT. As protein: CASWGRGGNEKLFF.

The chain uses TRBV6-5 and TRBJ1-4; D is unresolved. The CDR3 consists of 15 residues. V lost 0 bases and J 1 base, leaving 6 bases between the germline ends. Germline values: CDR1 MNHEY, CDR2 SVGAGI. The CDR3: CASSYSRVTNEKLFF. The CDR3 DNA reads TGTGCCAGCAGTTACTCGAGGGTAACTAATGAAAAACTGTTTTTT.

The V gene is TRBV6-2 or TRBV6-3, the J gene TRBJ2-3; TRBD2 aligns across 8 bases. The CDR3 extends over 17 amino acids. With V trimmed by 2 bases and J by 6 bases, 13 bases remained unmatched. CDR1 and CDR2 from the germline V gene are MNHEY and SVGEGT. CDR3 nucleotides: TGTGCCAGCAGTTACCCCCCTGGCGGGGGGCGCCTTGATACGCAGTATTTT. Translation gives CASSYPPGGGRLDTQYF.

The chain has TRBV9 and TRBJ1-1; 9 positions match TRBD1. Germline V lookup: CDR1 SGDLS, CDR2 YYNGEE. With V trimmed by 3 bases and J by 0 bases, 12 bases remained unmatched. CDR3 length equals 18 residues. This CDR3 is CASSAGPGQGRLNTEAFF. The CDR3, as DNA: TGTGCCAGCAGCGCCGGCCCGGGACAGGGACGATTGAACACTGAAGCTTTCTTT.

The CDR3 reads CASSPTGVVTEAFF. The DNA for the CDR3 is TGTGCCAGCAGCCCGACAGGGGTAGTGACTGAAGCTTTCTTT. The gene calls are TRBV9 and TRBJ1-1; 8 bases are shared with TRBD1. This CDR3 is built from 14 residues. Germline loops: CDR1 SGDLS, CDR2 YYNGEE. V shed 4 bases and J 5 bases; nucleotides not matched to a gene: 7.

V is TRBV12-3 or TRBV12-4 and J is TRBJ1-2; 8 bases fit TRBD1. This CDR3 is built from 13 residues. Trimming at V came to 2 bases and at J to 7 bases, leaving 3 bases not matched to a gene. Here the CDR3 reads CASSLLQGGGYTF. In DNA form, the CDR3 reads TGTGCCAGCAGTTTACTACAGGGGGGTGGCTACACCTTC.

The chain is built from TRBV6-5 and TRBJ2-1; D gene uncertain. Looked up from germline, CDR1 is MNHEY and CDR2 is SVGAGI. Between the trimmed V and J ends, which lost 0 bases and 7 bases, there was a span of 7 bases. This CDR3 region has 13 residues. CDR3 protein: CASSYSSINEQFF. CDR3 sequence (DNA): TGTGCCAGCAGTTACTCGTCAATTAATGAGCAGTTCTTC.

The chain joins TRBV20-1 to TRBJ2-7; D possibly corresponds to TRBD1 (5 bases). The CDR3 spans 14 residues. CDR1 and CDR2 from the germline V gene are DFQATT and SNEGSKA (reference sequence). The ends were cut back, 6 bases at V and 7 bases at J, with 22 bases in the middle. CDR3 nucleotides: TGCAGTGCCAGTCGTGGGGCGCGGATTGAAGAGCAGTACTTC. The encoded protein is CSASRGARIEEQYF.

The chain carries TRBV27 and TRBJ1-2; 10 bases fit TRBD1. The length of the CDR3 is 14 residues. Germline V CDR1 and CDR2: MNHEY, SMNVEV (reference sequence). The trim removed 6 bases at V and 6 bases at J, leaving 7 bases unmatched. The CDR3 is CASRRTGTGDGYTF. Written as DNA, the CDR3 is TGTGCCAGCAGAAGAACCGGGACAGGGGATGGCTACACCTTC.

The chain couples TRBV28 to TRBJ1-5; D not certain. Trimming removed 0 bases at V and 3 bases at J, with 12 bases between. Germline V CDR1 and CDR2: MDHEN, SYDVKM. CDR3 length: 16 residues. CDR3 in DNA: TGTGCCAGCAGTTTATGGATCCAGGTCCCCAATCAGCCCCAGCATTTT. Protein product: CASSLWIQVPNQPQHF. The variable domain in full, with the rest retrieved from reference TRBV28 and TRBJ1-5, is DVKVTQSSRYLVKRTGEKVFLECVQDMDHENMFWYRQDPGLGLRLIYFSYDVKMKEKGDIPEGYSVSREKKERFSLILESASTNQTSMYLCASSLWIQVPNQPQHFGDGTRLSIL.

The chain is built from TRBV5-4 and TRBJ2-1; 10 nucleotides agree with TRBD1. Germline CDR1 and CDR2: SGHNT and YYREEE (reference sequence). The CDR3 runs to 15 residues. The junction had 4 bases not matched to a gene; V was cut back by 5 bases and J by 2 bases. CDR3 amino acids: CASSSGTGAYNEQFF. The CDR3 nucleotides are TGTGCCAGCAGTTCCGGGACAGGGGCCTACAATGAGCAGTTCTTC.